The rows below give T cell receptor beta chains drawn from one sample of a study of T cell repertoires in aging, cancer and after chemotherapy. TCRdb re-called the multiplex PCR reads through MiXCR, storing one row per CDR3 protein. The repertoire includes more than 800 distinct CDR3 sequences, roughly 25% of them detected once, and 35% to 45% sits in the top ten. Sequences were obtained from blood. All receptors come from a human donor with a blood cancer. Each CDR3 is given with its conserved first and last residue. D genes are given only for firm matches. Clone size is given for some rows only: seen once, a few or many times, or a class if the clone is expanded.

clone_size: medium-sized
d_call: -
v_call: TRBV10-3
j_call: TRBJ1-4
cdr3_nt: TGTGCCATCAGCCTTGGGGCGCGTGAAAAACTGTTTTTT
cdr3_aa: CAISLGAREKLFF

clone_size: medium-sized
d_call: TRBD1
v_call: TRBV7-9
j_call: TRBJ1-5
cdr3_nt: TGTGCCAGCAGCTTAGGAGGGACAGGATTTAGCAATCAGCCCCAGCATTTT
cdr3_aa: CASSLGGTGFSNQPQHF

clone_size: medium-sized
d_call: -
v_call: TRBV18
j_call: TRBJ2-5
cdr3_nt: TGTGCCAGCTCCCAGGGAGTTTCTGGAGAGACCCAGTACTTC
cdr3_aa: CASSQGVSGETQYF

clone_size: -
d_call: TRBD1
v_call: TRBV7-3
j_call: TRBJ2-1
cdr3_nt: TGTGCCAGCAGCTTAAGCGGGACAGGGTGGAATGAGCAGTTCTTC
cdr3_aa: CASSLSGTGWNEQFF

clone_size: medium-sized
d_call: -
v_call: TRBV5-1
j_call: TRBJ2-3
cdr3_nt: TGCGCCAGCAGCTTGGCCACGGGGGCGGATGGCACAGATACGCAGTATTTT
cdr3_aa: CASSLATGADGTDTQYF

clone_size: large
d_call: -
v_call: TRBV27
j_call: TRBJ2-1
cdr3_nt: TGTGCCAGCAGTCTTTCCGGGTCAAACCCCTCCTACAATGAGCAGTTCTTC
cdr3_aa: CASSLSGSNPSYNEQFF

clone_size: large
d_call: TRBD2
v_call: TRBV6-2/TRBV6-3
j_call: TRBJ2-1
cdr3_nt: TGTGCCAGCACCACCGGGACTAGAAGAACTAAGCAGTTCTTC
cdr3_aa: CASTTGTRRTKQFF

clone_size: -
d_call: TRBD1
v_call: TRBV6-5
j_call: TRBJ1-4
cdr3_nt: TGTGCCAGCAGTTACTCTTTTCAGGGGGGAGTTAATGAAAAACTGTTTTTT
cdr3_aa: CASSYSFQGGVNEKLFF

clone_size: large
d_call: TRBD2
v_call: TRBV19
j_call: TRBJ2-1
cdr3_nt: TGTGCCAGTAGTATCCCGGGACTAGTCGGCAATGAGCAGTTCTTC
cdr3_aa: CASSIPGLVGNEQFF

clone_size: large
d_call: TRBD2
v_call: TRBV29-1
j_call: TRBJ2-3
cdr3_nt: TGCAGCGTCGAGGGTCTAGCGGGAAGAACAGATACGCAGTATTTT
cdr3_aa: CSVEGLAGRTDTQYF

clone_size: few
d_call: -
v_call: TRBV20-1
j_call: TRBJ1-5
cdr3_nt: TGCAGTGCTAGCCGTTTTAGCAATCAGCCCCAGCATTTT
cdr3_aa: CSASRFSNQPQHF

clone_size: medium-sized
d_call: TRBD2
v_call: TRBV10-1
j_call: TRBJ2-1
cdr3_nt: TGCGCCAGCAGTGTCAGCGGGAGGGCCGTCGATGAGCAGTTCTTC
cdr3_aa: CASSVSGRAVDEQFF

clone_size: medium-sized
d_call: -
v_call: TRBV5-5
j_call: TRBJ2-7
cdr3_nt: TGTGCCAGCACTATGAAGGACGGATCCTACGAGCAGTACTTC
cdr3_aa: CASTMKDGSYEQYF

clone_size: few
d_call: TRBD1
v_call: TRBV29-1
j_call: TRBJ1-1
cdr3_nt: TGCAGCGTAGGACAGGTGAACACTGAAGCTTTCTTT
cdr3_aa: CSVGQVNTEAFF

clone_size: medium-sized
d_call: -
v_call: TRBV6-1
j_call: TRBJ1-5
cdr3_nt: TGTGCCAGCAGTGAAGATTTCCAGGGGCTTCAGCCCCAGCATTTT
cdr3_aa: CASSEDFQGLQPQHF

clone_size: few
d_call: -
v_call: TRBV4-2
j_call: TRBJ1-2
cdr3_nt: TGTGCCAGCAGCTTGAACGGTGGCTACACCTTC
cdr3_aa: CASSLNGGYTF

clone_size: -
d_call: -
v_call: TRBV12-3/TRBV12-4
j_call: TRBJ2-2
cdr3_nt: TGTGCCAGCAGTGCCGGGGGGACAGCAACGAACACCGGGGAGCTGTTTTTT
cdr3_aa: CASSAGGTATNTGELFF

clone_size: few
d_call: TRBD1
v_call: TRBV28
j_call: TRBJ2-5
cdr3_nt: TGTGCCAGCAGTTTGCGGGACAGGACCGCTGGGTTGGAGACCCAGTACTTC
cdr3_aa: CASSLRDRTAGLETQYF